The 5 T cell receptor beta chains reported below all come from one sample, sequenced in a study of yellow fever vaccine responses in identical twins. In TCRdb, the RT-PCR reads were re-called with MiXCR into one record per CDR3 protein. The table includes under 1,000 distinct CDR3 sequences, approximately 81% detected once. This sample comprised T cells from blood (PBMCs), unsorted or a sorted subset (not recorded which), obtained before or after yellow fever vaccination (not recorded which). These receptors were taken from a female donor who received the yellow fever vaccine.

V is TRBV10-3 and J is TRBJ2-7, with TRBD1 matching 8 bases. V was clipped by 5 bases and J by 2 bases; unmatched bases: 11. The CDR3 has 16 amino acids. CDR1 and CDR2 from the germline V gene are ENHRY and SYGVKD. The CDR3 spells CAISTLVGDRTYEQYF. CDR3 in DNA: TGTGCCATCAGTACTCTCGTGGGGGACAGGACCTACGAGCAGTACTTC.

V is TRBV4-2 and J is TRBJ2-3, with 12 bases lining up with TRBD2. Per the germline V gene, CDR1 is LGHNA and CDR2 is YNFKEQ. There are 16 residues in the CDR3. Trimming cost V 4 bases and J 6 bases; bases outside gene matches: 8. DNA of the CDR3: TGTGCCAGCAGCCCCTCACTAGCGGGAGGCGGTGATACGCAGTATTTT. Protein product: CASSPSLAGGGDTQYF.

This chain joins TRBV2 and TRBJ2-1; 7 nucleotides line up with TRBD2. This CDR3 is built from 12 residues. Losses at the gene ends were 8 bases for V and 10 bases for J; bases not matched to a gene: 8. Germline values: CDR1 SNHLY, CDR2 FYNNEI. The CDR3 spells CASSTTLAEQFF. As DNA, the CDR3 is TGTGCCAGCTCGACCACACTAGCGGAGCAGTTCTTC.

The chain employs TRBV6-4 and TRBJ2-1, with D tentatively TRBD1 or TRBD2 (5 bases each). Germline V gives CDR1 MRHNA, CDR2 SNTAGT. The CDR3 spans 15 residues. Trimming removed 0 bases from V and 4 bases from J, with 10 bases in between. CDR3 bases: TGTGCCAGCAGTGACTCTCCCGGGGCTTACAATGAGCAGTTCTTC. Protein: CASSDSPGAYNEQFF.

This chain connects TRBV4-2 to TRBJ2-2; D unresolved. Germline V gene data show CDR1 as LGHNA and CDR2 as YNFKEQ. V lost 0 bases, J lost 3 bases, and 14 bases lay in between. The CDR3 runs 17 residues. CDR3 amino acids: CASSQEGWASYTGELFF. For the CDR3, the DNA is TGTGCCAGCAGCCAAGAGGGGTGGGCGTCTTACACCGGGGAGCTGTTTTTT.